This T cell receptor (beta chain) was sequenced in a study of blood T cells in healthy people across ages. A J-beta primer mix and a sample-barcoded 5' primer were used in a second PCR of about 7 to 11 cycles. TCRdb called the 5' RACE reads again in MiXCR, with one record for every CDR3 protein. The repertoire holds about 840,000 distinct CDR3 sequences, under 35% seen once, with roughly 10% in the top ten. There were healthy Caucasian individuals from Russia, aged roughly 6 to 100, serving as donors. This clonotype was recorded a few times. V was clipped by 5 bases and J by 2 bases; unmatched bases: 4. Germline values: CDR1 MNHEY, CDR2 SMNVEV (reference sequence). The CDR3 spans 15 residues. These data were also filed under a second study, of T cells of mothers and their children.

This sequence originates from a woman in her forties in good health. The chain joins TRBV27 to TRBJ2-1, with 9 positions matching TRBD1. The specimen sequenced was blood. The CDR3 loop reads CASSRTGATYNEQFF. CDR3 nucleotides: TGTGCCAGCAGTCGGACAGGGGCGACCTACAATGAGCAGTTCTTC.